The 11 T cell receptor beta chains below come from one sample, sequenced in a study of shared clonotypes between healthy human individuals. This table comes from immunoSEQ multiplex PCR, and its TCRdb copy is limited to in-frame clones, with some not included. The repertoire includes about 2.3 million clones, 85% to 95% of them detected once, and 0.3% to 0.45% sits in the top ten. Sequenced sample: naive CD4+ T cells from PBMCs. Subset meaning: CD45RA+ positively selected. Receptor source: a man between 18 and 35 years old in good health. Some clones in this sample may be carry-over from other donors' samples.

The chain employs TRBV19 and TRBJ2-3; D not certain. The CDR3 runs 12 residues. Germline CDR1 and CDR2: LNHDA and SQIVND (reference sequence). Trimming removed 4 bases at V and 3 bases at J, with 5 bases between. CDR3 sequence (DNA): TGTGCCAGTAGTACCGGGACAGATACGCAGTATTTT. Its protein is CASSTGTDTQYF.

CDR3 in DNA: TGTGCCAGCAGTCGCACCCCAAGCCAAGAGACCCAGTACTTC. Translation gives CASSRTPSQETQYF. The V call is TRBV28, the J call TRBJ2-5; D remains ambiguous. V shed 5 bases and J shed 1 base, with 11 bases lying between them. Germline V lookup: CDR1 MDHEN, CDR2 SYDVKM. This CDR3 has 14 amino acids.

This chain uses TRBV11-2 with TRBJ2-2; D gene unclear. V lost 3 bases, J lost 7 bases, and 12 bases lay in between. This CDR3 has 14 residues. Germline-derived CDR1 and CDR2 are SGHAT and FQNNGV. Here the CDR3 reads CASSFSGRGGELFF. The CDR3 DNA follows: TGTGCCAGCAGCTTTAGTGGTAGAGGCGGGGAGCTGTTTTTT.

This chain uses TRBV11-2 with TRBJ2-2; D gene unclear. The CDR3 has 14 residues. The V end lost 5 bases, the J end lost 6 bases, and 13 bases lay between the germline ends. Germline CDR1 is SGHAT and CDR2 is FQNNGV. CDR3 in amino acids: CASSLVLRPGELFF. The CDR3 nucleotides read TGTGCCAGCAGCCTAGTTTTACGGCCCGGGGAGCTGTTTTTT.

V is TRBV30 and J is TRBJ1-2; the D is unclear. The CDR3 contains 11 residues. The ends were cut back, 4 bases at V and 8 bases at J, with 11 bases in the middle. In germline, CDR1 is GTSNPN, CDR2 SVGIG (reference sequence). This CDR3 is CAWNHLEGYTF. The CDR3 DNA follows: TGTGCCTGGAACCACCTTGAGGGCTACACCTTC. Drawing the rest from reference TRBV30 and TRBJ1-2, the complete variable domain is SQTIHQWPATLVQPVGSPLSLECTVEGTSNPNLYWYRQAAGRGLQLLFYSVGIGQISSEVPQNLSASRPQDRQFILSSKKLLLSDSGFYLCAWNHLEGYTFGSGTRLTVV.

The rearrangement joins TRBV27 to TRBJ2-1; TRBD2 matches at 11 bases. The CDR3 has 16 amino acids. Germline loops: CDR1 MNHEY, CDR2 SMNVEV (reference sequence). Trimming cost V 6 bases and J 0 bases; bases outside gene matches: 4. The CDR3 is CASSRLAGSSYNEQFF. In DNA, the CDR3 is TGTGCCAGCAGCCGACTAGCGGGAAGCTCCTACAATGAGCAGTTCTTC.

The chain carries TRBV28 and TRBJ2-7; D possibly corresponds to TRBD2 (6 bases). Germline CDR1 is MDHEN and CDR2 is SYDVKM. The CDR3 runs 14 residues. Trimming removed 8 bases from V and 4 bases from J, with 18 bases in between. This chain's CDR3 is CASGADYNQYEQYF. CDR3 nucleotide sequence: TGTGCCAGCGGGGCGGACTATAACCAATACGAGCAGTACTTC.

This chain uses TRBV5-1 with TRBJ2-1; 11 bases line up with TRBD1. V lost 6 bases to trimming and J lost 6 bases; unmatched junction nucleotides: 5. The CDR3 extends over 14 amino acids. Looked up from germline, CDR1 is SGHRS and CDR2 is YFSETQ. The CDR3, as DNA: TGCGCCAGCAAGTATGGGACAGGGGGCAATGAGCAGTTCTTC. It codes for CASKYGTGGNEQFF.

With regard to this clone: Other nucleotide sequences in the sample specify the same CDR3. V usage is TRBV5-1 and J usage is TRBJ1-1; D unresolved. CDR1 is SGHRS, CDR2 YFSETQ, per germline. The CDR3 sequence is 13 residues long. V lost 2 bases and J 0 bases, leaving 5 bases between the germline ends. CDR3 sequence (DNA): TGCGCCAGCAGCTTCGAGATGAACACTGAAGCTTTCTTT. Amino acid sequence: CASSFEMNTEAFF.

The chain couples TRBV10-3 to TRBJ1-1, with 7 bases matching TRBD1. Trimming took 4 bases from V and 11 from J; bases not matched to a gene: 13. This CDR3 is built from 14 residues. Germline V CDR1 and CDR2: ENHRY, SYGVKD. The CDR3 sequence: CAISAAGGGLPAFF. The CDR3 nucleotides are TGTGCCATCAGTGCCGCAGGGGGAGGCCTTCCTGCTTTCTTT.

Turning to this clone: The same CDR3 is also encoded by other DNA sequences in this sample. This chain links TRBV5-1 with TRBJ2-3, with 11 positions matching TRBD2. The CDR3 is made up of 15 amino acids. J lost 4 bases, V lost 0 bases, and 1 base had no gene match. CDR1 and CDR2 (germline): SGHRS, YFSETQ. In DNA, the CDR3 is TGCGCCAGCAGCTTGGCTAGCGGGAGGTCAGATACGCAGTATTTT. It translates to CASSLASGRSDTQYF.